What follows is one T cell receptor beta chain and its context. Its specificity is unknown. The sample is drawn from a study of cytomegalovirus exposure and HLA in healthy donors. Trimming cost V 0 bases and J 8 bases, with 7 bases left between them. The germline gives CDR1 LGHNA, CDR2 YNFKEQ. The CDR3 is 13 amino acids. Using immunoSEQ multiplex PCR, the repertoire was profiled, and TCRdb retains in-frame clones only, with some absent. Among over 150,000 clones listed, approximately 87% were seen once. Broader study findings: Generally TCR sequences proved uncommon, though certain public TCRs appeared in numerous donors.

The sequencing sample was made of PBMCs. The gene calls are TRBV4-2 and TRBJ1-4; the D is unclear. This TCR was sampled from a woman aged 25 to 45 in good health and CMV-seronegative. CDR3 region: CASSQDLGEKLFF. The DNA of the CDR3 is TGTGCCAGCAGCCAAGATCTGGGGGAAAAACTGTTTTTT.